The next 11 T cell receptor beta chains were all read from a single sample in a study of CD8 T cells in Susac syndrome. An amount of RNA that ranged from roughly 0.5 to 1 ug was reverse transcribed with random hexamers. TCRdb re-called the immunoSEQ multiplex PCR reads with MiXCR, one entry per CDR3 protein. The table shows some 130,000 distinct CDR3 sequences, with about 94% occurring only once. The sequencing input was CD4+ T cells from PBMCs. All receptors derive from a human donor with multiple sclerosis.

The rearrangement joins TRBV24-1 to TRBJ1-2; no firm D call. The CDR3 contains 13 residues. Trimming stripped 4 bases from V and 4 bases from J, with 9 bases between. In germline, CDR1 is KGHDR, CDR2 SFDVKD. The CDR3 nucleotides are TGTGCCACCAGTGACGGATCCACCTATGGCTACACCTTC. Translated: CATSDGSTYGYTF.

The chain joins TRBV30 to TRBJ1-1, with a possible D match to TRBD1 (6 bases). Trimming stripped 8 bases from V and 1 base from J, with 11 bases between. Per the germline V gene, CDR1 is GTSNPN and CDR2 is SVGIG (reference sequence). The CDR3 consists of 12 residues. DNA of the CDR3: TGTGCCGGGGGGCGGGGGAACACTGAAGCTTTCTTT. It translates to CAGGRGNTEAFF.

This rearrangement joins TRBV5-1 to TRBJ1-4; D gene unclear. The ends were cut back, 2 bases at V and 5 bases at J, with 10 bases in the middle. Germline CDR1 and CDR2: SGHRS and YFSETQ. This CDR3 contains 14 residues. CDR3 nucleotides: TGCGCCAGCAGCTTAGACGGGCAAAATGAAAAACTGTTTTTT. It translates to CASSLDGQNEKLFF.

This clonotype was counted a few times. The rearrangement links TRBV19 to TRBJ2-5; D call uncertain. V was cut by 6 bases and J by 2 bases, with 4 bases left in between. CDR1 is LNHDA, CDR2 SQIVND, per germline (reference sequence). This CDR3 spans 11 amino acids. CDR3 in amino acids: CASRGQETQYF. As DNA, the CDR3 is TGTGCCAGTAGAGGACAAGAGACCCAGTACTTC.

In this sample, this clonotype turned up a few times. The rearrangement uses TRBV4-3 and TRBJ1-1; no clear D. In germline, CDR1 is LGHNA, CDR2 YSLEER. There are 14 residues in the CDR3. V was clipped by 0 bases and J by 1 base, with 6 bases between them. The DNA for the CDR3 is TGCGCCAGCAGCCAAGACTCTTCGAACACTGAAGCTTTCTTT. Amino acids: CASSQDSSNTEAFF.

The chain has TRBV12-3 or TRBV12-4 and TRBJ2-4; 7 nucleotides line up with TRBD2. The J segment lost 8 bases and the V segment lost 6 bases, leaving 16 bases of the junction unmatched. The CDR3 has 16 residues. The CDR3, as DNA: TGTGCCAGCAGCACGCGCCTGACTAGCCTTATGGACATTCAGTACTTC. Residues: CASSTRLTSLMDIQYF.

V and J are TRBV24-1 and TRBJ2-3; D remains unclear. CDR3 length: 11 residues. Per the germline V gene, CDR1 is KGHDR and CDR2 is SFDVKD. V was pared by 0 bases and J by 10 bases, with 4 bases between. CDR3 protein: CATSDLNAQYF. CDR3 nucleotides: TGTGCCACCAGTGATTTGAACGCGCAGTATTTT.

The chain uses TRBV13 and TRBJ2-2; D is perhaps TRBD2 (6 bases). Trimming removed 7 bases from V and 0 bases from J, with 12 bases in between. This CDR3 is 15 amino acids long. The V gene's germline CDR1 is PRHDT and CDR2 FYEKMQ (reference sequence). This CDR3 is CASTWEVSNTGELFF. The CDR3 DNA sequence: TGTGCCAGCACCTGGGAGGTTTCGAACACCGGGGAGCTGTTTTTT. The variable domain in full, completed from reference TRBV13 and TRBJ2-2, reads AAGVIQSPRHLIKEKRETATLKCYPIPRHDTVYWYQQGPGQDPQFLISFYEKMQSDKGSIPDRFSAQQFSDYHSELNMSSLELGDSALYFCASTWEVSNTGELFFGEGSRLTVL.

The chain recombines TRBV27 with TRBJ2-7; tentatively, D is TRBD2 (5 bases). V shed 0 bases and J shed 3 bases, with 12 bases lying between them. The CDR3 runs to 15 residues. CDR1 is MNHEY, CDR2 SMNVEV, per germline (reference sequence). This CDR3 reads CASSLSSGMFYEQYF. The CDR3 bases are TGTGCCAGCAGTTTATCGTCGGGGATGTTCTACGAGCAGTACTTC.

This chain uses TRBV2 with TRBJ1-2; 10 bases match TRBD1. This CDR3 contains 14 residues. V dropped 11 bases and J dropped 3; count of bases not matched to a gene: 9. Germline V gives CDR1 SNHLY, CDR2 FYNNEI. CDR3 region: CAGAAGQGYYGYTF. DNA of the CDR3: TGTGCCGGCGCCGCGGGACAGGGGTACTATGGCTACACCTTC.

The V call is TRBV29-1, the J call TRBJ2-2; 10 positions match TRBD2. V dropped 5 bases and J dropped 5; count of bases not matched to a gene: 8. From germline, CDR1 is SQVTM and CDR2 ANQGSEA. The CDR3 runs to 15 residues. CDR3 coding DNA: TGCAGCGTTCTAAGCGGGGGGGCGAGGACCGGGGAGCTGTTTTTT. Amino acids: CSVLSGGARTGELFF.